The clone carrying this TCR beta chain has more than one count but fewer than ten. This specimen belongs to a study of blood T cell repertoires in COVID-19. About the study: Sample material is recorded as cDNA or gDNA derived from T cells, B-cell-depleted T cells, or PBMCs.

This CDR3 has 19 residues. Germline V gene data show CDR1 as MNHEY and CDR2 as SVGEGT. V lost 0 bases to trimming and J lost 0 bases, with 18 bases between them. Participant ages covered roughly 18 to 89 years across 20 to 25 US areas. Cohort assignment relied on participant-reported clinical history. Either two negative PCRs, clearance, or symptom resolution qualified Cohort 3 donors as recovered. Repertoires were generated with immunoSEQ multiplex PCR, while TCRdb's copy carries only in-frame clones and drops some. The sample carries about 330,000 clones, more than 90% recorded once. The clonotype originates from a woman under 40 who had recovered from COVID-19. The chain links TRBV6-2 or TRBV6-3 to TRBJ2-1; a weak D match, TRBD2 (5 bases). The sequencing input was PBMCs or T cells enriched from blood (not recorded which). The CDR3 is CASSYSKAGSGSSYNEQFF. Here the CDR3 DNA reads TGTGCCAGCAGTTACTCGAAGGCGGGCTCCGGTAGCTCCTACAATGAGCAGTTCTTC.